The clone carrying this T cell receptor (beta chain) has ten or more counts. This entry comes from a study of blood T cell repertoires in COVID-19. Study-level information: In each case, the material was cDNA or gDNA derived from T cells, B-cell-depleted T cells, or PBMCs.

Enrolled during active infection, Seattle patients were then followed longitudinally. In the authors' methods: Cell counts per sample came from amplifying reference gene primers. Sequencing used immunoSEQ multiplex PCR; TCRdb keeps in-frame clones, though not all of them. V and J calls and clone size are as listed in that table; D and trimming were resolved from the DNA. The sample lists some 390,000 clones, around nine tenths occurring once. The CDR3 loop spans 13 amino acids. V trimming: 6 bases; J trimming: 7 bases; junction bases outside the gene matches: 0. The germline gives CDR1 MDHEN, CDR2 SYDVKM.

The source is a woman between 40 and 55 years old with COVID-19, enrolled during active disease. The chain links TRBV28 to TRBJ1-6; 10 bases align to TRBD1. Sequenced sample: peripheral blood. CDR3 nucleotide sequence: TGTGCCAGCAGGGGACAGGGGAATTCACCCCTCCACTTT. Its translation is CASRGQGNSPLHF.